The 25 T cell receptor beta chains below come from one sample, sequenced in a study of cytomegalovirus exposure and HLA in healthy donors. The PCR employed 60 Vbeta primers together with 13 Jbeta primers. Assay used: immunoSEQ multiplex PCR; TCRdb lists only in-frame clones, some missing. The top ten hold over 2.5% of the sample, which has more than 85,000 clones, approximately 80% seen once. Specimen: PBMCs. These receptors were collected from a male donor in good health and CMV-seropositive.

This sequence joins TRBV10-3 and TRBJ1-1; D remains ambiguous. V lost 4 bases and J 1 base, leaving 7 bases between the germline ends. This CDR3 spans 13 amino acids. CDR1 ENHRY and CDR2 SYGVKD come from the germline V gene. Here the CDR3 DNA reads TGTGCCATCAGTGGACAATGGAACACTGAAGCTTTCTTT. This gives the protein CAISGQWNTEAFF.

DNA of the CDR3: TGTGCCACCAACCCGGCGGGCAACACCGGGGAGCTGTTTTTT. This translates into CATNPAGNTGELFF. The chain employs TRBV6-6 and TRBJ2-2, with D possibly being TRBD2 (5 bases). From germline, CDR1 is MNHNY and CDR2 SVGAGI (reference sequence). Trimming left V 10 bases short and J 2 bases short, with 14 bases between. The CDR3 spans 14 residues.

V is TRBV2 and J is TRBJ1-2; D remains ambiguous. Deletions cut 7 bases from V and 4 bases from J, with 16 bases between. The CDR3 loop spans 14 amino acids. Germline values: CDR1 SNHLY, CDR2 FYNNEI. The CDR3 region is CASTVGDRGYGYTF. For the CDR3, the DNA is TGTGCCAGCACTGTTGGCGACCGGGGCTATGGCTACACCTTC.

The chain employs TRBV5-4 and TRBJ2-2; 9 nucleotides line up with TRBD2. V lost 0 bases, J lost 5 bases, and 2 bases stayed unmatched. The CDR3 has 15 residues. Germline loops: CDR1 SGHNT, CDR2 YYREEE (reference sequence). The CDR3 is CASSLGSGGTGELFF. CDR3 nucleotide sequence: TGTGCCAGCAGCTTGGGGAGCGGGGGGACCGGGGAGCTGTTTTTT.

The chain couples TRBV19 to TRBJ1-5; TRBD1 agrees at 9 bases. The CDR3 runs to 15 residues. Germline trimming cut 7 bases from V and 1 base from J; bases unmatched to any gene: 5. Per the germline V gene, CDR1 is LNHDA and CDR2 is SQIVND (reference sequence). The CDR3 bases are TGTGCCAGTACCGGGACAGGGAGGAGCAATCAGCCCCAGCATTTT. This encodes CASTGTGRSNQPQHF.

This clone was seen a few times. Here the CDR3 DNA reads TGTGCCAGTAACACAGCCGTGGGAGCTTTCTTT. Translating it yields CASNTAVGAFF. V is TRBV19 and J is TRBJ1-1; no firm D call. Germline CDR1 LNHDA, CDR2 SQIVND (reference sequence). V lost 7 bases and J 10 bases, leaving 13 bases between the germline ends. The CDR3 totals 11 residues.

The rearrangement links TRBV18 to TRBJ1-1, with D uncertain. Trimming left V 6 bases short and J 3 bases short, with 11 bases between. The germline V gene encodes CDR1 KGHSH and CDR2 LQKENI. This CDR3 comprises 13 residues. This CDR3 reads CASSPSIDTEAFF. The CDR3 region has the DNA TGTGCCAGCTCCCCGAGTATTGACACTGAAGCTTTCTTT.

Only one count was recorded for this clone. This sequence joins TRBV30 and TRBJ2-3; 12 bases are shared with TRBD1. The V and J ends lost 0 bases and 2 bases, in that order; junction bases with no gene match: 9. In germline, CDR1 is GTSNPN, CDR2 SVGIG (reference sequence). This CDR3 contains 18 residues. CDR3 region: CAWSVWDRGLVLTDTQYF. The DNA for the CDR3 is TGTGCCTGGAGTGTATGGGACAGGGGGCTCGTTCTCACAGATACGCAGTATTTT.

This clone has more than one count but fewer than ten. The rearrangement joins TRBV4-3 to TRBJ1-1; 7 nucleotides align to TRBD1. V lost 3 bases, J lost 3 bases, and 7 bases stayed unmatched. Germline V CDR1 and CDR2: LGHNA, YSLEER. There are 15 residues in the CDR3. This chain's CDR3 is CASSQDRTHDTEAFF. DNA of the CDR3: TGCGCCAGCAGCCAGGACAGGACACACGACACTGAAGCTTTCTTT.

The rearrangement joins TRBV30 to TRBJ1-2; TRBD1 matches at 10 bases. The germline gives CDR1 GTSNPN, CDR2 SVGIG (reference sequence). The V and J ends lost 1 base and 2 bases, in that order; junction bases with no gene match: 7. This CDR3 region has 16 residues. The CDR3 reads CAWSGGQGTYNYGYTF. The CDR3 region has the DNA TGTGCCTGGAGTGGGGGACAGGGGACTTACAACTATGGCTACACCTTC.

The rearrangement links TRBV6-5 to TRBJ2-1; tentative D call: TRBD1 (6 bases). The CDR3 length is 15 residues. V gave up 6 bases and J gave up 8 bases, with 20 bases separating them. Germline-derived CDR1 and CDR2 are MNHEY and SVGAGI. The chain's CDR3 is CASSPDSNLAYEQFF. The CDR3, as DNA: TGTGCCAGCAGCCCGGACAGTAATCTGGCTTATGAGCAGTTCTTC.

The J gene is TRBJ2-7, the V gene TRBV5-6, with 9 bases matching TRBD2. This CDR3 is 15 amino acids long. CDR1 and CDR2 (germline): SGHDT, YYEEEE. The ends lost 2 bases at V and 3 bases at J; junction bases unmatched: 6. CDR3: CASSFLLAGLYEQYF. CDR3 coding DNA: TGTGCCAGCAGCTTCTTACTAGCGGGCCTCTACGAGCAGTACTTC.

This clone occurred a few times. The rearrangement uses TRBV6-5 and TRBJ1-5; D unclear. The CDR3 has 15 amino acids. Between the trimmed V and J ends, which lost 6 bases and 0 bases, there was a span of 12 bases. Germline V gives CDR1 MNHEY, CDR2 SVGAGI. The CDR3 spells CASSPSAYSNQPQHF. The CDR3 DNA sequence: TGTGCCAGCAGCCCGTCTGCCTATAGCAATCAGCCCCAGCATTTT.

This clone has just one count. The chain recombines TRBV5-8 with TRBJ1-2, with a possible D match to TRBD1 (6 bases). CDR3 size: 16 residues. Per the germline V gene, CDR1 is SGHTS and CDR2 is YDEGEE. V was pared by 4 bases and J by 5 bases, with 21 bases between. Written as DNA, the CDR3 is TGTGCCAGCAGCCAGGACAGTGTGTGGGGGAGATATGGCTACACCTTC. Translation gives CASSQDSVWGRYGYTF.

The V gene is TRBV9, the J gene TRBJ1-2; maybe TRBD1 (6 bases). Germline V gene data show CDR1 as SGDLS and CDR2 as YYNGEE. Trimming removed 0 bases from V and 3 bases from J, with 18 bases in between. This CDR3 is built from 17 residues. The CDR3 nucleotides read TGTGCCAGCAGCGTAGAAGGGGGTGCAGTGCCCTACTATGGCTACACCTTC. It yields the protein CASSVEGGAVPYYGYTF.

The chain couples TRBV2 to TRBJ2-1; 8 bases map to TRBD2. The CDR3 is 13 residues long. Losses at the gene ends were 8 bases for V and 9 bases for J; bases not matched to a gene: 9. Per the germline V gene, CDR1 is SNHLY and CDR2 is FYNNEI. The CDR3 nucleotides are TGTGCCAGCGATGGACTAGCCGAGGGTGAGCAGTTCTTC. Translated, it gives CASDGLAEGEQFF.

V and J are TRBV4-1 and TRBJ2-2, with 13 bases fitting TRBD2. The CDR3 runs to 16 residues. Germline CDR1 is MGHRA and CDR2 is YSYEKL. Trimming took 5 bases from V and 7 from J; bases not matched to a gene: 7. The CDR3 coding sequence is TGCGCCAGCAGCAGAACTAGCGGGGGGGCAGGCGGGGAGCTGTTTTTT. It translates to CASSRTSGGAGGELFF.

The chain has TRBV6-1 and TRBJ1-1; 8 nucleotides line up with TRBD1. Germline V gene sequence: CDR1 MNHNS, CDR2 SASEGT. This CDR3 contains 14 residues. Germline trimming cut 3 bases from V and 3 bases from J; bases unmatched to any gene: 3. The CDR3 DNA reads TGTGCCAGCAGTGACAGGGGGCGAGACACTGAAGCTTTCTTT. Translating it yields CASSDRGRDTEAFF.

V gene TRBV29-1 combines with J gene TRBJ1-1, with no clear D. V lost 4 bases to trimming and J lost 0 bases, with 6 bases between them. Germline lookup yields CDR1 SQVTM and CDR2 ANQGSEA. This CDR3 is built from 12 residues. The CDR3 loop is CSVGRLNTEAFF. For the CDR3, the DNA is TGCAGCGTTGGGCGGTTGAACACTGAAGCTTTCTTT.

The chain combines TRBV18 with TRBJ2-3; possible D gene TRBD1, 5 bases. The CDR3 spans 14 residues. Trimming took 6 bases from V and 4 from J, leaving 14 bases between them. In germline, CDR1 is KGHSH, CDR2 LQKENI. In nucleotides, the CDR3 is TGTGCCAGCTCCCCAAGGCTAGGGGCAGATACGCAGTATTTT. As protein: CASSPRLGADTQYF.

This clone showed up just once. This rearrangement joins TRBV11-2 to TRBJ2-1; a weak D match, TRBD2 (6 bases). Per germline, CDR1 SGHAT and CDR2 FQNNGV. The ends were cut back, 5 bases at V and 6 bases at J, with 23 bases in the middle. This CDR3 comprises 17 residues. The CDR3 spells CASSPGLGLRSVNEQFF. For the CDR3, the DNA is TGTGCCAGCAGCCCGGGGCTGGGACTCCGTTCGGTCAATGAGCAGTTCTTC.

The chain joins TRBV19 to TRBJ1-2; 7 bases are a match to TRBD1. Trimming cost V 5 bases and J 6 bases; bases outside gene matches: 9. The CDR3 contains 14 residues. Germline lookup yields CDR1 LNHDA and CDR2 SQIVND (reference sequence). The CDR3 reads CASSLMAGGHGYTF. For the CDR3, the DNA is TGTGCCAGTAGTTTAATGGCAGGGGGACATGGCTACACCTTC.

The rearrangement joins TRBV19 to TRBJ1-6; tentative D call: TRBD1 (6 bases). CDR3 size: 14 residues. Per the germline V gene, CDR1 is LNHDA and CDR2 is SQIVND (reference sequence). Trimming removed 5 bases at V and 10 bases at J, with 15 bases between. In nucleotides, the CDR3 is TGTGCCAGTAGTCGACAGGATTTGAAATCACCCCTCCACTTT. It yields the protein CASSRQDLKSPLHF.

V and J are TRBV7-2 and TRBJ1-2, with 9 bases fitting TRBD1. The V gene end was trimmed by 5 bases and the J gene end by 8 bases; junction bases not matched to a gene: 12. Germline CDR1 is SGHTA and CDR2 is FQGNSA. The CDR3 is 15 amino acids. The CDR3 is CASSLGPGTGQGYTF. The DNA for the CDR3 is TGTGCCAGCAGCCTAGGACCGGGGACAGGGCAAGGCTACACCTTC. The full variable domain, its missing parts supplied by reference TRBV7-2 and TRBJ1-2, is GAGVSQSPSNKVTEKGKDVELRCDPISGHTALYWYRQSLGQGLEFLIYFQGNSAPDKSGLPSDRFSAERTGGSVSTLTIQRTQQEDSAVYLCASSLGPGTGQGYTFGSGTRLTVV.

The chain recombines TRBV4-2 with TRBJ1-4; D is unclear. The CDR3 runs to 15 residues. CDR1 LGHNA and CDR2 YNFKEQ come from the germline V gene. V dropped 0 bases and J dropped 1 base, with 6 bases sitting between them. As DNA, the CDR3 is TGTGCCAGCAGCCAAGAACGGGTAACTAATGAAAAACTGTTTTTT. This translates into CASSQERVTNEKLFF.